The source of this TCR beta chain is a study of blood T cells in healthy people across ages. The V end was cut by 0 bases, the J end by 7 bases, with 13 bases between. Germline CDR1 LGHNA, CDR2 YNFKEQ. The CDR3 covers 14 residues. In this sample, this clonotype turned up many times. The target antigen is unknown. The second PCR ran roughly 6 to 12 cycles with a sample-barcoded 5' primer and J-beta primers. Individual samples furnished no less than 2.5 million CDR3-containing paired-end reads apiece. TCRdb fed the 5' RACE reads into MiXCR, producing one record per CDR3 protein. The sample consists of hundreds of thousands of distinct CDR3 sequences, roughly 32% of them appearing once. Study-level results: A strong correlation was seen between TCR beta diversity and naive T cell percentage. Long-lived donors carried more naive CD4+ cells and greater diversity than aged donors. The donors' CMV status was not determined, possibly confounding changes in expanded clonotypes.

The receptor comes from a woman over 75 in good health. The sample comprised blood. The chain links TRBV4-2 to TRBJ2-7; D is unclear. The DNA for the CDR3 is TGTGCCAGCAGCCAAGATCGGAACCCCACGGAGCAGTACTTC. Protein product: CASSQDRNPTEQYF.